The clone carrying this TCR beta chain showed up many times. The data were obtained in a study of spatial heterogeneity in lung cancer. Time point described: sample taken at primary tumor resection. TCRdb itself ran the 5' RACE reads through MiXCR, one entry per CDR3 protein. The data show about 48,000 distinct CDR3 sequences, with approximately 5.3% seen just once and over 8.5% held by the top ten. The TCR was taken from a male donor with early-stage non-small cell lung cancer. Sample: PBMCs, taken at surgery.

The CDR3 DNA is TGTGCCAGCAGCCAAGGGGGGGGTGCCTACGAGCAGTACTTC. Amino acid sequence: CASSQGGGAYEQYF. This chain links TRBV3-1 with TRBJ2-7; 7 bases match TRBD2. This CDR3 spans 14 amino acids. The ends lost 1 base at V and 2 bases at J; junction bases unmatched: 2. Per the germline V gene, CDR1 is LGHDT and CDR2 is YNNKEL (reference sequence).